The rows below give T cell receptor beta chains drawn from one sample of a study of CD8 T cells in ankylosing spondylitis. TCRdb independently ran MiXCR on the 5' RACE reads; one entry per CDR3 protein. The sample lists fewer than 400,000 distinct CDR3 sequences; under 15% were seen once. The sequenced material came from blood, either unsorted or a sorted T cell fraction (not recorded which). These TCRs come from a male donor with ankylosing spondylitis or in good health (not recorded which). The CDR3 runs from the conserved cysteine through the conserved F or W. D genes are given only for firm matches. For some rows the clone size is stated as once, few or many, or as a class when expanded; others skip it.

>TRBJ1-4|TRBD1|TRBV12-3/TRBV12-4|many
CASRESNRGSGEKLFF
TGTGCCAGCAGGGAGAGTAACAGGGGATCAGGGGAAAAACTGTTTTTT
>TRBJ2-2|TRBD2|TRBV12-3/TRBV12-4|.
CASSSLGTSGTTGELFF
TGTGCCAGCAGTTCCCTGGGGACTAGCGGCACTACCGGGGAGCTGTTTTTT
>TRBJ2-3|TRBD1|TRBV2|.
CASIRDRAPDTQYF
TGTGCCAGCATCCGTGACAGGGCCCCAGATACGCAGTATTTT
>TRBJ2-5|.|TRBV10-2|.
CASAREQETQYF
TGCGCCAGCGCACGGGAGCAAGAGACCCAGTACTTC
>TRBJ2-3|.|TRBV30|few
CAWASLDTQYF
TGTGCCTGGGCCAGTTTAGATACGCAGTATTTT
>TRBJ1-1|.|TRBV12-3/TRBV12-4|many
CASSWGEGNTEAFF
TGTGCCAGCAGCTGGGGCGAGGGGAACACTGAAGCTTTCTTT
>TRBJ2-2|.|TRBV10-3|few
CAIREATYYTGELFF
TGTGCCATCCGAGAAGCGACCTACTACACCGGGGAGCTGTTTTTT
>TRBJ2-3|TRBD1|TRBV12-3/TRBV12-4|many
CASRRQGTSTDTQYF
TGTGCCAGCAGAAGACAGGGGACCAGCACAGATACGCAGTATTTT
>TRBJ1-6|TRBD1|TRBV12-5|.
CASNYQGATLHF
TGTGCTAGTAACTACCAGGGGGCAACCCTCCACTTT
>TRBJ2-5|TRBD2|TRBV11-2|few
CASSLETSGGRTQYF
TGTGCCAGCAGCTTAGAAACTAGCGGGGGGCGGACCCAGTACTTC
>TRBJ2-3|TRBD2|TRBV4-1|.
CASSQGLAGTPTDTQYF
TGCGCCAGCAGCCAAGGCCTAGCGGGAACACCCACAGATACGCAGTATTTT
>TRBJ2-1|TRBD2|TRBV6-2/TRBV6-3|.
CASSYWAGELYNEQFF
TGTGCCAGCAGTTATTGGGCGGGAGAGCTCTACAATGAGCAGTTCTTC
>TRBJ2-3|TRBD2|TRBV12-3/TRBV12-4|many
CASSPPTSGVVDTQYF
TGTGCCAGCAGTCCCCCGACTAGCGGGGTGGTAGATACGCAGTATTTT
>TRBJ2-3|.|TRBV20-1|few
CSAIGSGTDTQYF
TGCAGTGCTATAGGTAGCGGCACAGATACGCAGTATTTT
>TRBJ1-2|.|TRBV27|.
CASSEGRGYGYTF
TGTGCCAGCTCCGAAGGACGAGGCTATGGCTACACCTTC
>TRBJ2-5|TRBD2|TRBV5-1|many
CASSSGTSGETQYF
TGTGCCAGTAGTTCCGGGACTAGCGGAGAGACCCAGTACTTC
>TRBJ2-7|.|TRBV28|few
CASLVRGTYEQYF
TGTGCCAGCCTCGTTCGGGGGACCTACGAGCAGTACTTC
>TRBJ2-1|TRBD2|TRBV7-9|.
CASSLEAGGGEQFF
TGTGCCAGCAGCTTAGAAGCTGGGGGGGGTGAGCAGTTCTTC
>TRBJ1-1|.|TRBV2|.
CASRVTGNTEAFF
TGTGCCAGCAGAGTGACAGGGAACACTGAAGCTTTCTTT
>TRBJ2-7|.|TRBV7-8|.
CASRAGRGPYEQYF
TGTGCCAGCCGCGCGGGAAGGGGACCCTACGAGCAGTACTTC
>TRBJ2-3|TRBD1|TRBV19|.
CASRKQGPGTDTQYF
TGTGCCAGTAGAAAACAGGGGCCTGGCACAGATACGCAGTATTTT
>TRBJ2-5|TRBD1|TRBV2|many
CASTSGTVQETQYF
TGTGCCAGCACAAGTGGGACAGTCCAAGAGACCCAGTACTTC
>TRBJ1-2|.|TRBV13|few
CASSSTTVYGYTF
TGTGCCAGCAGCTCAACGACAGTCTATGGCTACACCTTC
>TRBJ2-3|TRBD1|TRBV12-3/TRBV12-4|many
CASSLTGGLTDTQYF
TGTGCCAGCAGTTTAACAGGGGGCTTGACAGATACGCAGTATTTT
>TRBJ2-1|.|TRBV3-1|few
CASSQDRRGLGNEQFF
TGTGCCAGCAGCCAAGATCGAAGGGGCCTGGGGAATGAGCAGTTCTTC
>TRBJ2-2|.|TRBV7-8|few
CASSPGRWDTGELFF
TGTGCCAGCAGCCCCGGGAGATGGGACACCGGGGAGCTGTTTTTT
>TRBJ2-3|.|TRBV20-1|once
CSARGGPAASTDTQYF
TGCAGTGCTAGAGGGGGCCCTGCCGCAAGCACAGATACGCAGTATTTT
>TRBJ2-5|.|TRBV7-2|few
CASSLVSTSALGQTQYF
TGTGCCAGCAGCTTAGTTTCTACATCGGCCCTTGGGCAGACCCAGTACTTC
>TRBJ2-7|TRBD1|TRBV12-3/TRBV12-4|few
CASSLIRDSYEQYF
TGTGCCAGCAGTTTAATCCGGGACAGCTACGAGCAGTACTTC
>TRBJ1-3|.|TRBV20-1|few
CSARGGNSGNTIYF
TGCAGTGCTAGGGGGGGCAACTCTGGAAACACCATATATTTT
>TRBJ2-5|.|TRBV5-6|.
CASSLSLQETQYF
TGTGCCAGCAGCTTGTCCCTTCAAGAGACCCAGTACTTC
>TRBJ2-1|TRBD1|TRBV4-1|many
CASSQETGEWNEQFF
TGCGCCAGCAGCCAAGAGACAGGGGAGTGGAATGAGCAGTTCTTC
>TRBJ2-1|TRBD1|TRBV20-1|.
CCADPSTYRGRSNEQFF
TGCTGCGCTGACCCCTCCACCTACAGGGGCCGCAGCAATGAGCAGTTCTTC
>TRBJ2-3|.|TRBV5-1|many
CASSSPSTDTQYF
TGTGCCAGCAGCTCGCCTTCCACAGATACGCAGTATTTT
>TRBJ2-3|.|TRBV5-1|few
CASSLGTTPRDTQYF
TGCGCCAGCAGCTTGGGGACTACCCCGCGGGATACGCAGTATTTT